These 4 T cell receptor beta chains originate from one sample sequenced in a study of beta chain features in type 1 diabetes. Study findings and constraints: Shortening of TCRB CDR3s, moderate but significant, appeared in all four CD4+ subsets of Type 1 diabetes patients.

Sequencing targeted expressed TCRB transcripts, as all isolated RNA had been reverse transcribed. Using immunoSEQ multiplex PCR, the repertoire was profiled, and TCRdb retains in-frame clones only, with some absent. The profile shows 600,000 or so clones, 9.5% to 15% of them singletons. Their antigen targets remain unknown. Input material: naive CD4+ T cells from blood. These TCRs come from a man younger than 45 with type 1 diabetes.

The genes are TRBV6-5 and TRBJ1-2; 7 bases line up with TRBD1. Germline-derived CDR1 and CDR2 are MNHEY and SVGAGI. Trimming cost V 5 bases and J 6 bases; bases outside gene matches: 12. The CDR3 is 15 amino acids. Here the CDR3 reads CASSTGQVPINGYTF. CDR3 DNA sequence: TGTGCCAGCAGTACCGGACAGGTACCTATCAATGGCTACACCTTC.

The V gene is TRBV2, the J gene TRBJ2-2; no reliable D call. CDR1 and CDR2 from the germline V gene are SNHLY and FYNNEI. The V end was cut by 7 bases, the J end by 2 bases, with 5 bases between. The CDR3 sequence is 12 residues long. The CDR3 sequence: CASKLNTGELFF. As DNA, the CDR3 is TGTGCCAGCAAACTAAACACCGGGGAGCTGTTTTTT.

V and J are TRBV30 and TRBJ2-7, with 8 bases that match TRBD1. The length of the CDR3 is 14 residues. Trimming took 0 bases from V and 5 from J; bases not matched to a gene: 6. Germline V lookup: CDR1 GTSNPN, CDR2 SVGIG (reference sequence). The CDR3 DNA reads as TGTGCCTGGAGTGTAGGACAGGGAACCCACGAGCAGTACTTC. It encodes CAWSVGQGTHEQYF.

The CDR3 bases are TGCGCCAGCAGCCAAAAATGGCCGGTTACTAACTATGGCTACACCTTC. As protein: CASSQKWPVTNYGYTF. V is TRBV4-3 and J is TRBJ1-2, with no clear D. V dropped 2 bases and J dropped 0 bases, with 13 bases sitting between them. The CDR3 has 16 amino acids. CDR1 is LGHNA and CDR2 is YSLEER in the germline V gene.